This T cell receptor (beta chain) originates from a study of cytomegalovirus exposure and HLA in healthy donors. The CDR3 loop spans 13 amino acids. In germline, CDR1 is KGHSH, CDR2 LQKENI. V was pared by 2 bases and J by 2 bases, with 6 bases between. It was with 60 Vbeta and 13 Jbeta primers that the PCR ran. Clones were read by immunoSEQ multiplex PCR, and TCRdb kept only the in-frame ones, dropping some. The sample comprises some 160,000 clones, around 84% of which are singletons, and almost 2.5% rests with the top ten. The TCR sequence derives from a boy younger than 10 in good health and CMV-seronegative. The sequencing input was PBMCs. V gene TRBV18 combines with J gene TRBJ1-2; D is perhaps TRBD1 (6 bases). DNA for the CDR3: TGTGCCAGCTCACCAGGGACAAACTATGGCTACACCTTC. Translated, it gives CASSPGTNYGYTF.